The sample holds many counts of the clone carrying this T cell receptor (beta chain). Its matching antigen is unknown. The read ends 3 residues before the CDR3 terminus; that terminus is restored from the germline J gene. The data were produced by immunoSEQ multiplex PCR, yet TCRdb's version contains in-frame clones alone and is incomplete. The data show 50,000 or so clones, with none appearing a single time. These data are taken from a study of T cell clonality in common variable immunodeficiency. Donors gave roughly 5 to 8 ml heparinized peripheral whole blood. Findings and limits, study-wide: T cell subpopulation sequencing would be needed to explain CVID clonality. CVID subjects showed higher TCRbeta clonality than healthy controls.

V lost 3 bases and J lost 2; bases outside the gene matches: 6. This CDR3 contains 15 residues. Germline V CDR1 and CDR2: KGHSH, LQKENI. The sequenced material came from peripheral blood mononuclear cells. The chain uses TRBV18 and TRBJ2-5; TRBD1 aligns across 7 bases. The sequence came from a person between 18 and 75 years old in good health. CDR3 sequence: CASSPTTGPQETQYF. Partial CDR3 DNA: TGTGCCAGCTCACCCACGACAGGGCCACAAGAGACC. The complete variable domain, with remaining parts taken from reference TRBV18 and TRBJ2-5, reads NAGVMQNPRHLVRRRGQEARLRCSPMKGHSHVYWYRQLPEEGLKFMVYLQKENIIDESGMPKERFSAEFPKEGPSILRIQQVVRGDSAAYFCASSPTTGPQETQYFGPGTRLLVL.